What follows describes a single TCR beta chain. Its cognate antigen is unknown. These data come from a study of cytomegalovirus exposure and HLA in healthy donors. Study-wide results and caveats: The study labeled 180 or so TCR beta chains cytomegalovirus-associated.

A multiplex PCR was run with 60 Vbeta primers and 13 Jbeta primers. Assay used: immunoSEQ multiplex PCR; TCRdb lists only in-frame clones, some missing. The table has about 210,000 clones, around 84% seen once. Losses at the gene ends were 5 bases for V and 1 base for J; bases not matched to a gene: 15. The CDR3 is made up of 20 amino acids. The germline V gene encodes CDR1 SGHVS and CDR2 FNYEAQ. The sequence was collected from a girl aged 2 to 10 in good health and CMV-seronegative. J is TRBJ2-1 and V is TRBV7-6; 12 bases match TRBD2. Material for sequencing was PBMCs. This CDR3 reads CASSRHPPRGLAGSYNEQFF. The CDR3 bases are TGTGCCAGCAGCCGGCACCCCCCTCGCGGACTAGCGGGGTCCTACAATGAGCAGTTCTTC.